This TCR beta chain comes out of a study of blood T cells in healthy people across ages. A second PCR of about 7 to 12 cycles used a sample-barcoded 5' primer and a J-beta primer mix. The authors tagged each cDNA molecule using a template-switch adaptor with 12 random nucleotides. One entry per CDR3 protein results from TCRdb running MiXCR on the 5' RACE reads. Of fewer than 1.5 million distinct CDR3 sequences in the sample, roughly 40% were seen once. Germline V gene lookup returns CDR1 MGHDK and CDR2 SYGVNS. Trimming left V 4 bases short and J 6 bases short, with 19 bases between. The CDR3 sequence is 16 residues long.

This sequence was found in a woman aged 18-29 years in good health. Sequencing used blood. The chain uses TRBV25-1 and TRBJ2-1; D perhaps matches TRBD2 (5 bases). CDR3 DNA sequence: TGTGCCAGCAGTGGAGTCCGGGGATCTCGGGGCAATGAGCAGTTCTTC. This gives the protein CASSGVRGSRGNEQFF.